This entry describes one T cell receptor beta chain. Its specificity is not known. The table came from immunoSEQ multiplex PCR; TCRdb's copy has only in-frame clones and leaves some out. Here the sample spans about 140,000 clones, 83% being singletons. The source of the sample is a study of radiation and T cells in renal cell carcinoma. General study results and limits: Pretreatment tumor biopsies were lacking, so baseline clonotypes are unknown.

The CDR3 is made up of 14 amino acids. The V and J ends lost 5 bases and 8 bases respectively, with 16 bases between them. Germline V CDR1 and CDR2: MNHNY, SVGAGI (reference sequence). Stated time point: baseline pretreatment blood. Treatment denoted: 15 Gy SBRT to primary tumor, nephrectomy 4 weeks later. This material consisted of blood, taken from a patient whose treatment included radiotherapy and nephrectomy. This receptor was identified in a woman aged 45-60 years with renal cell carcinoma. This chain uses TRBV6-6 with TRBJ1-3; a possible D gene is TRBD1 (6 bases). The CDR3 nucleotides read TGTGCCAGCAGTCGACAGGAATCGGAAGACACCATATATTTT. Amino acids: CASSRQESEDTIYF.